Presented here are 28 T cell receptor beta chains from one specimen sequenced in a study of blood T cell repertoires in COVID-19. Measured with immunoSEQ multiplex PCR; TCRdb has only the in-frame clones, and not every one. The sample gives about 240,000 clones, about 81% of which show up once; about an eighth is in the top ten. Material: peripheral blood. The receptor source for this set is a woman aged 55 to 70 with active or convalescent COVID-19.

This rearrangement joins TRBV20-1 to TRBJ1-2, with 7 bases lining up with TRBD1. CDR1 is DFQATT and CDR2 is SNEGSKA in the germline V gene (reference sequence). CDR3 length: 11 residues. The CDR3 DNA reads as TGCAGCGGACAGGAGGCATATGGCTACACCTTC. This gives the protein CSGQEAYGYTF.

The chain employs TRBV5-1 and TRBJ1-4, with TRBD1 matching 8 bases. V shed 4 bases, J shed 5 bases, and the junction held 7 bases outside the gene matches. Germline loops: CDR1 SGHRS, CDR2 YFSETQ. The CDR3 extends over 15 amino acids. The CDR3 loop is CASSPGQGLNEKLFF. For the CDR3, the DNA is TGCGCCAGCAGCCCAGGACAGGGCCTGAATGAAAAACTGTTTTTT.

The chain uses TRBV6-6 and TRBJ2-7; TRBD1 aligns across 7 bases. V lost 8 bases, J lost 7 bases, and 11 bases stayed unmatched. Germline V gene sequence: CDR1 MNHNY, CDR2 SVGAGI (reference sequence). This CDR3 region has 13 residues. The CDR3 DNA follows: TGTGCCAGCCTACCAAGGACAGGAGGAGAGCAGTACTTC. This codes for CASLPRTGGEQYF.

CDR3 region: CAWALITGGSPLHF. Written as DNA, the CDR3 is TGTGCCTGGGCCCTAATTACAGGGGGATCACCCCTCCACTTT. The chain carries TRBV30 and TRBJ1-6; 8 bases match TRBD1. V was pared by 5 bases and J by 10 bases, with 10 bases of the junction left unmatched. CDR3 size: 14 residues. Germline V gene sequence: CDR1 GTSNPN, CDR2 SVGIG (reference sequence).

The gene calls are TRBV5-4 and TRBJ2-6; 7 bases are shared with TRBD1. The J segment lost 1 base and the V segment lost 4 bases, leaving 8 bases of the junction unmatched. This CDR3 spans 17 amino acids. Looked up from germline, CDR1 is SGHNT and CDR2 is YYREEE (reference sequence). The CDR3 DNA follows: TGTGCCAGCAGCCCACAATTGACAGGGTCTGGGGCCAACGTCCTGACTTTC. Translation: CASSPQLTGSGANVLTF.

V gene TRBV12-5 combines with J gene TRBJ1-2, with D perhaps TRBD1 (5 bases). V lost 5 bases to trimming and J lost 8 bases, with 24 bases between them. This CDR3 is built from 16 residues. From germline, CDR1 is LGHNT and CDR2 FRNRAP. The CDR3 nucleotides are TGTGCTAGTGGTACACCCGACAGCGTCCCCATTAGGGGCTACACCTTC. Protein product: CASGTPDSVPIRGYTF.

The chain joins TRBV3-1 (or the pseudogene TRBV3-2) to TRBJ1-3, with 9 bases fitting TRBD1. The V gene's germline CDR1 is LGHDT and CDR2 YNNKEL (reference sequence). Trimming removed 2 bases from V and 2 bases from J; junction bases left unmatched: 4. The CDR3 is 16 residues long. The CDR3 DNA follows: TGTGCCAGCAGCCAAAACCGGGACAGGGCTGGAAACACCATATATTTT. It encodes CASSQNRDRAGNTIYF.

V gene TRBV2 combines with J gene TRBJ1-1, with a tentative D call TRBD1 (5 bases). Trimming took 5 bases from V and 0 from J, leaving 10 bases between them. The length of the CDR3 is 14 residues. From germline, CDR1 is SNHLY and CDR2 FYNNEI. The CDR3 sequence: CASSKTDLNTEAFF. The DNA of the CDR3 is TGTGCCAGCAGTAAGACAGATTTGAACACTGAAGCTTTCTTT. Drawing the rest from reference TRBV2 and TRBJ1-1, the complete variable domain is EPEVTQTPSHQVTQMGQEVILRCVPISNHLYFYWYRQILGQKVEFLVSFYNNEISEKSEIFDDQFSVERPDGSNFTLKIRSTKLEDSAMYFCASSKTDLNTEAFFGQGTRLTVV.

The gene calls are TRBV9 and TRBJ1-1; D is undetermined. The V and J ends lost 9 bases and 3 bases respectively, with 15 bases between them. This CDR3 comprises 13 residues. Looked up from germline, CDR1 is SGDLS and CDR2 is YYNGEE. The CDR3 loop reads CATASWEDTEAFF. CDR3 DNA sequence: TGTGCCACCGCCTCGTGGGAGGACACTGAAGCTTTCTTT.

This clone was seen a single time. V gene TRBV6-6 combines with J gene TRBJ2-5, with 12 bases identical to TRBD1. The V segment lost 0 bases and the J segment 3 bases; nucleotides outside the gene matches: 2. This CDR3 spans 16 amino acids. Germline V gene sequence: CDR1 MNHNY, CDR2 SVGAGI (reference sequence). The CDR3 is CASSYSGQGAKETQYF. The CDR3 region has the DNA TGTGCCAGCAGTTACTCGGGACAGGGGGCAAAAGAGACCCAGTACTTC.

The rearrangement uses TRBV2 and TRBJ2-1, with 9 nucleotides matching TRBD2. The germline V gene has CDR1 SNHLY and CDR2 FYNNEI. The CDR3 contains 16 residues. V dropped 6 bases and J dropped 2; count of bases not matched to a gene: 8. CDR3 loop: CASSQRAGGAYNEQFF. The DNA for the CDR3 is TGTGCCAGCAGCCAAAGGGCGGGGGGGGCCTACAATGAGCAGTTCTTC.

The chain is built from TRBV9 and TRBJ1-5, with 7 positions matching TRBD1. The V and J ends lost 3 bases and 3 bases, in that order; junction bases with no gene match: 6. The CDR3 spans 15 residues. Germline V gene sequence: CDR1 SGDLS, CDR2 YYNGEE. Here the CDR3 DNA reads TGTGCCAGCAGCGAGGGGACAGAAAACAATCAGCCCCAGCATTTT. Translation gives CASSEGTENNQPQHF.

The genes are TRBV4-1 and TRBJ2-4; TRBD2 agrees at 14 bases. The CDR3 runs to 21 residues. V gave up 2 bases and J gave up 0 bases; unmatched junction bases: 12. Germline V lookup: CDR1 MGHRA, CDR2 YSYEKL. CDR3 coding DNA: TGCGCCAGCAGCCAAAGTGGGACTAGCGGGGGAGCGCTTCTAGCCAAAAACATTCAGTACTTC. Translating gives CASSQSGTSGGALLAKNIQYF.

The CDR3 sequence is CASVKGVGSNQPQHF. CDR3 coding DNA: TGTGCTAGTGTGAAAGGGGTTGGTAGCAATCAGCCCCAGCATTTT. This chain uses TRBV12-5 with TRBJ1-5, with D maybe TRBD1 (5 bases). The CDR3 sequence is 15 residues long. V dropped 7 bases and J dropped 0 bases, with 13 bases sitting between them. Germline-derived CDR1 and CDR2 are LGHNT and FRNRAP.

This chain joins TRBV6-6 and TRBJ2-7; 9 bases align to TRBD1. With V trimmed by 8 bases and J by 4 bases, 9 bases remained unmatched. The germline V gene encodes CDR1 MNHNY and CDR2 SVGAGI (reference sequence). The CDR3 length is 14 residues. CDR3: CASRTGDGRYEQYF. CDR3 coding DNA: TGTGCCAGCCGGACAGGGGATGGAAGGTACGAGCAGTACTTC.

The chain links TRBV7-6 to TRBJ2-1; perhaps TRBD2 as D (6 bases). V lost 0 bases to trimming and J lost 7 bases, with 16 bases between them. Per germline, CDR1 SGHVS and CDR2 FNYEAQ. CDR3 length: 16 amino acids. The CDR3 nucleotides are TGTGCCAGCAGCTTAGCCGCGGGACCCCCAGGAAATGAGCAGTTCTTC. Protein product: CASSLAAGPPGNEQFF. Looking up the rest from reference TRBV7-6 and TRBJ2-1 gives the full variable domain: GAGVSQSPRYKVTKRGQDVALRCDPISGHVSLYWYRQALGQGPEFLTYFNYEAQQDKSGLPNDRFSAERPEGSISTLTIQRTEQRDSAMYRCASSLAAGPPGNEQFFGPGTRLTVL.

The CDR3 coding sequence is TGTGCCAGCAGCAACCAGGGGGCGGTGAACACTGAAGCTTTCTTT. As protein: CASSNQGAVNTEAFF. The chain has TRBV7-3 and TRBJ1-1, with 8 nucleotides matching TRBD1. With V trimmed by 5 bases and J by 0 bases, 5 bases remained unmatched. The CDR3 loop spans 15 amino acids. Looked up from germline, CDR1 is SGHTA and CDR2 is FQGTGA.

CDR3 protein: CASSSLVLPGQFF. CDR3 nucleotide sequence: TGTGCCAGCAGTTCACTAGTCCTTCCAGGGCAGTTCTTC. The V gene is TRBV28, the J gene TRBJ2-1, with D perhaps TRBD2 (5 bases). The V and J ends lost 4 bases and 12 bases respectively, with 16 bases between them. The CDR3 is 13 amino acids. Germline V gives CDR1 MDHEN, CDR2 SYDVKM.

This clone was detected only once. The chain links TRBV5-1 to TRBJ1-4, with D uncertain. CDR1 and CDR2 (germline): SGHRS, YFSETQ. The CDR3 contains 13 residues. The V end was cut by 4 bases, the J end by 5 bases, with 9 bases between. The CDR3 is CASSPRENEKLFF. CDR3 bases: TGCGCCAGCAGCCCAAGAGAAAATGAAAAACTGTTTTTT.

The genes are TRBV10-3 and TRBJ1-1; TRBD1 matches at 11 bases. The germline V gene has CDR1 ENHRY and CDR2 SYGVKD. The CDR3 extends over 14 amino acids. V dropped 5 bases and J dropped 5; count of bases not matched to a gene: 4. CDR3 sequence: CAISPGQGGTEAFF. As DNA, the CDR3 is TGTGCCATCAGTCCGGGACAGGGGGGTACTGAAGCTTTCTTT.

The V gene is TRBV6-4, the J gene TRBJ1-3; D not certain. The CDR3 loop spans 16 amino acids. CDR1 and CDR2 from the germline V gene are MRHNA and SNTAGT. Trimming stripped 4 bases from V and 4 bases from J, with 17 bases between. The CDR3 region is CASSGPHRESGNTIYF. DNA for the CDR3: TGTGCCAGCAGTGGGCCCCATCGGGAATCCGGAAACACCATATATTTT.

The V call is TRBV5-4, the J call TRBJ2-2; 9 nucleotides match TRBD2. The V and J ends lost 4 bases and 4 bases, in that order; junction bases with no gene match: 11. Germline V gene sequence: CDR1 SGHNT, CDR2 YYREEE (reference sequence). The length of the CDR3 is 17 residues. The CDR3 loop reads CASSARAGGRTTGELFF. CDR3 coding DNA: TGTGCCAGCAGCGCACGAGCGGGGGGCAGAACCACCGGGGAGCTGTTTTTT. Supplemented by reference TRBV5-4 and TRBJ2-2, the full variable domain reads ETGVTQSPTHLIKTRGQQVTLRCSSQSGHNTVSWYQQALGQGPQFIFQYYREEENGRGNFPPRFSGLQFPNYSSELNVNALELDDSALYLCASSARAGGRTTGELFFGEGSRLTVL.

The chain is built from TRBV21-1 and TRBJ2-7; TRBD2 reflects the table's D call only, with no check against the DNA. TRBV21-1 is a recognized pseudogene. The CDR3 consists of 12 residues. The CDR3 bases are TGTGCCAGACATCGGGGGGTTTTAGAGCAGTACTTC. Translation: CARHRGVLEQYF.

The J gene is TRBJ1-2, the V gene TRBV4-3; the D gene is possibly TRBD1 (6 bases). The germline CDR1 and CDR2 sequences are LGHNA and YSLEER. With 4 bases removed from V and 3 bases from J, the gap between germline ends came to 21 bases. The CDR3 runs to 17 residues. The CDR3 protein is CASSRTTVSGADYGYTF. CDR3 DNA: TGCGCCAGCAGCCGAACAACCGTTTCAGGGGCAGACTATGGCTACACCTTC.

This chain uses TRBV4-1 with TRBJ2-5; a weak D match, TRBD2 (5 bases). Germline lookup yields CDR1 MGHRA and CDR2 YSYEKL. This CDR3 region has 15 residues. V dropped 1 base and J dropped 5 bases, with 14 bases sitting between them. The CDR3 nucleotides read TGCGCCAGCAGCCAAGTAGTCGGGCGAGGGGAGACCCAGTACTTC. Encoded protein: CASSQVVGRGETQYF.

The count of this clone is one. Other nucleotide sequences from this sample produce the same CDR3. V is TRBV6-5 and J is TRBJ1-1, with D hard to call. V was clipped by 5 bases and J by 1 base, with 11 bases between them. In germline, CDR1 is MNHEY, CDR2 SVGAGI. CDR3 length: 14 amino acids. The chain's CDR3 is CASSRDRWNTEAFF. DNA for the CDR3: TGTGCCAGCAGTCGGGATAGGTGGAACACTGAAGCTTTCTTT.

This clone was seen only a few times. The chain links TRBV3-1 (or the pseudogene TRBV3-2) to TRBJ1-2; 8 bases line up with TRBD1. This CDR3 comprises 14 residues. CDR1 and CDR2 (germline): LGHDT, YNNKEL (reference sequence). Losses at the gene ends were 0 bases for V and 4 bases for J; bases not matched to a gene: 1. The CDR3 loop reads CASSQDRGLYGYTF. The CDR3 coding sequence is TGTGCCAGCAGCCAAGACAGGGGGCTCTATGGCTACACCTTC.

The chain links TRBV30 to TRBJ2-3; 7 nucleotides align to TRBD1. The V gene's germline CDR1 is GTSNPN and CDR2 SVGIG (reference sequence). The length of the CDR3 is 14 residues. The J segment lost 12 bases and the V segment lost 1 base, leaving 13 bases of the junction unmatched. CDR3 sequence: CAWSGTGSGAAQYF. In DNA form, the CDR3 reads TGTGCCTGGAGTGGGACAGGTTCAGGGGCAGCCCAGTATTTT.